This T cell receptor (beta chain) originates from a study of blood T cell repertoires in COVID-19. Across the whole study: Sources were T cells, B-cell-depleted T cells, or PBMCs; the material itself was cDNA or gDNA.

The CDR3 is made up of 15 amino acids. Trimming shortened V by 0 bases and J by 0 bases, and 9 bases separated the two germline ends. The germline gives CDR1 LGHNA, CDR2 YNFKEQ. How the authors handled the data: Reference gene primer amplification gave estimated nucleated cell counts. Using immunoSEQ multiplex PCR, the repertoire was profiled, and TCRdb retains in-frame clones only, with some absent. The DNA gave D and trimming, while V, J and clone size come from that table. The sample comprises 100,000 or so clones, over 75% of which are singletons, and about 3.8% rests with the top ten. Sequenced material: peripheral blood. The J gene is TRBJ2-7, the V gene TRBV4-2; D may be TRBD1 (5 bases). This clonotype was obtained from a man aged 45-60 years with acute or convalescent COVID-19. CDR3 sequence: CASSQERGPSYEQYF. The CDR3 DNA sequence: TGTGCCAGCAGCCAAGAAAGGGGTCCCTCCTACGAGCAGTACTTC.